The rows below give T cell receptor beta chains drawn from one sample of a study of beta chain features in type 1 diabetes. TCRdb keeps only in-frame clones here, not all; method: immunoSEQ multiplex PCR. This table holds under 450,000 clones, about 14% found once. The sequenced material came from naive CD4+ T cells from blood. The receptors come from a young woman in good health. Each CDR3 is given with its conserved first and last residue. Each record gives: D gene, clone size, V gene, J gene, CDR3 DNA, CDR3 protein. D genes are given only for firm matches. Rows may omit the clone size; those that give it use once, few, many or a size class.

.	.	TRBV5-1	TRBJ1-2	TGCGCCAGCAGCTTGGGACAGGCCAACTATGGCTACACCTTC	CASSLGQANYGYTF
.	.	TRBV30	TRBJ1-1	TGTGCCTGGAGTCCACCTCCGCGGACATCGAACACTGAAGCTTTCTTT	CAWSPPPRTSNTEAFF
.	few	TRBV25-1	TRBJ2-5	TGTGCCAGCACCTTGCGGGAGACCCAGTACTTC	CASTLRETQYF
.	.	TRBV5-6	TRBJ1-4	TGTGCCAGCAGCTACGGACTGGGCTATGAAAAACTGTTTTTT	CASSYGLGYEKLFF
.	few	TRBV29-1	TRBJ1-1	TGCAGCGTTGTGAAAGGGGGAAGGACTGAAGCTTTCTTT	CSVVKGGRTEAFF
.	.	TRBV6-6	TRBJ2-2	TGTGCCAGTACGAGGGAGACCGGGGAGCTGTTTTTT	CASTRETGELFF
.	few	TRBV10-2	TRBJ2-1	TGCGCCAGCAGTGAGTCGTCCTATATCCATGAGCAGTTCTTC	CASSESSYIHEQFF
TRBD1	few	TRBV28	TRBJ2-4	TGTGCCAGCTACGGGACAGGGGGCGCGTACATTCAGTACTTC	CASYGTGGAYIQYF
.	.	TRBV30	TRBJ1-1	TGTGCCTGGAGTCCCTACGGGACTAACGCTTTCTTT	CAWSPYGTNAFF
.	.	TRBV5-1	TRBJ2-5	TGCGCCAGCAGCTTCATGGGGCAGGGAAAAGAGACCCAGTACTTC	CASSFMGQGKETQYF
TRBD2	.	TRBV5-4	TRBJ2-5	TGTGCCAGCAGGGTAAATAGCGGGAGGGCGTCGGAGACCCAGTACTTC	CASRVNSGRASETQYF
TRBD1	few	TRBV25-1	TRBJ1-1	TGTGCCAGCAGTGAATTGGGACAGGGGTACGCTGAAGCTTTCTTT	CASSELGQGYAEAFF
TRBD1	.	TRBV7-7	TRBJ2-7	TGTGCCAGCAGCTTATCTTGGACAGGGGGCCCCTACGAGCAGTACTTC	CASSLSWTGGPYEQYF
.	.	TRBV30	TRBJ2-1	TGTGCCTGGAGACGGACATCTGAGCAGTTCTTC	CAWRRTSEQFF
.	.	TRBV6-4	TRBJ2-1	TGTGCCAGCAGTGACTCAGCGGGTATTCCCAATGAGCAGTTCTTC	CASSDSAGIPNEQFF
TRBD2	.	TRBV19	TRBJ2-1	TGTGCCACTAAGGGGACTAGCGGGAGGTTTTATAATGAGCAGTTCTTC	CATKGTSGRFYNEQFF
.	few	TRBV28	TRBJ2-6	TGTGCCAGCAGTTTTACAGGGACTGGGGCCAACGTCCTGACTTTC	CASSFTGTGANVLTF
.	few	TRBV20-1	TRBJ2-5	TGCAGTCGGGGTGGGCAAGAGACCCAGTACTTC	CSRGGQETQYF
TRBD2	.	TRBV25-1	TRBJ2-2	TGTGCCAGCAGTGAATTAGGCCTAGCGGGGACCACCGGGGAGCTGTTTTTT	CASSELGLAGTTGELFF